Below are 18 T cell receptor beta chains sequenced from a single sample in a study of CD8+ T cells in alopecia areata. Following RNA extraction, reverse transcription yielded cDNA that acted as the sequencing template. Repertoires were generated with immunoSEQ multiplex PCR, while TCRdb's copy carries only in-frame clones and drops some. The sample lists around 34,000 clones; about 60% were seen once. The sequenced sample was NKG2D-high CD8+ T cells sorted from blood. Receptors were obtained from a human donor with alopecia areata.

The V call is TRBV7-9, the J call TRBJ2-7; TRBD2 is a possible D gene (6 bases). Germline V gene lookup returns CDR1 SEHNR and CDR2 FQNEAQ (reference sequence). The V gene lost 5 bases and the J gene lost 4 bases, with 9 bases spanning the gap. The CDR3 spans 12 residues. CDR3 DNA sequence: TGTGCCAGCAGCGGGACTGGGTACGAGCAGTACTTC. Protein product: CASSGTGYEQYF.

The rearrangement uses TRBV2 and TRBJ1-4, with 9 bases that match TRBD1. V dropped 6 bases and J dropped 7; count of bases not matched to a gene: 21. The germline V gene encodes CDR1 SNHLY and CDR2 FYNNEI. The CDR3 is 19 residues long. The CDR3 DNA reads TGTGCCAGCAGCGCCCGCGGACAGGGGCACGGTAATAGTGGTGAAAAACTGTTTTTT. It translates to CASSARGQGHGNSGEKLFF.

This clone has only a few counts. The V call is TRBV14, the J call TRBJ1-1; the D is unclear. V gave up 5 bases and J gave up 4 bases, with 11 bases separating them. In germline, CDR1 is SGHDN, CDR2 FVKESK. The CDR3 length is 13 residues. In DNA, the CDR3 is TGTGCCAGCAGCGCCGGGGTTATCACTGAAGCTTTCTTT. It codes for CASSAGVITEAFF.

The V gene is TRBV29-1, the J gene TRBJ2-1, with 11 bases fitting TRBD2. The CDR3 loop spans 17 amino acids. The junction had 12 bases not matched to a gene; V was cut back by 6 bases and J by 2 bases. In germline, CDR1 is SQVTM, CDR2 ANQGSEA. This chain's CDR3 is CSVAQMLAGGPYNEQFF. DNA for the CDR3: TGCAGCGTCGCCCAAATGTTAGCGGGAGGGCCCTACAATGAGCAGTTCTTC.

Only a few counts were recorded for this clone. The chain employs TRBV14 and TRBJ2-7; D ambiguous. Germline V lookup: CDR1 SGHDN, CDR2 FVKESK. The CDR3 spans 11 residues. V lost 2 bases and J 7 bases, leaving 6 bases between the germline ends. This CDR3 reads CASSQSWEQYF. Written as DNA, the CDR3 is TGTGCCAGCAGCCAAAGCTGGGAGCAGTACTTC.

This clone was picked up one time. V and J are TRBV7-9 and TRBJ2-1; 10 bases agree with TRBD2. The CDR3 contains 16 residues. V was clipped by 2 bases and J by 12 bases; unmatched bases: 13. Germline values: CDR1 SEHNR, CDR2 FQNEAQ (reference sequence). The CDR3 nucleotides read TGTGCCAGCAGCTTAATAGTACTAGCGGGGTCAAAGGGGCAGTTCTTC. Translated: CASSLIVLAGSKGQFF.

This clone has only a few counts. This CDR3 is CASTPGSGVSYEQYF. CDR3 DNA sequence: TGTGCCAGCACCCCGGGGAGCGGGGTCTCCTACGAGCAGTACTTC. This chain links TRBV27 with TRBJ2-7, with 7 positions matching TRBD2. The germline gives CDR1 MNHEY, CDR2 SMNVEV (reference sequence). There are 15 residues in the CDR3. The junction had 9 bases not matched to a gene; V was cut back by 7 bases and J by 0 bases.

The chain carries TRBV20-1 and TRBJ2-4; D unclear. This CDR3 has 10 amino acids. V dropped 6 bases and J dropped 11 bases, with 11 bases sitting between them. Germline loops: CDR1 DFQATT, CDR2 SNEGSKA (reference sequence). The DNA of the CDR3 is TGCAGTGCAACCGAAGTTTTTCAGTACTTC. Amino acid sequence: CSATEVFQYF.

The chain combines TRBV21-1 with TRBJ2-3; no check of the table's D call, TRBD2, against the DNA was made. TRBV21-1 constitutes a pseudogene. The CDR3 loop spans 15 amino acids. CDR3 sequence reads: CAILVRYRYTDTQYF. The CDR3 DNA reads TGTGCCATTCTCGTCCGCTACCGGTACACAGATACGCAGTATTTT.

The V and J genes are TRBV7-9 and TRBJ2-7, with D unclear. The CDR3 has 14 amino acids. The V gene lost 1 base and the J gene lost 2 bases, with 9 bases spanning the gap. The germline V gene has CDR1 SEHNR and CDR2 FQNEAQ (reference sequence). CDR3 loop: CASSLGLLAYEQYF. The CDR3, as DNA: TGTGCCAGCAGCTTAGGACTTCTAGCCTACGAGCAGTACTTC.

CDR3 loop: CASSQEGTSGMDNEQFF. The CDR3 DNA is TGCGCCAGCAGCCAAGAAGGTACTAGCGGCATGGACAATGAGCAGTTCTTC. This sequence joins TRBV4-3 and TRBJ2-1; 8 nucleotides line up with TRBD2. The trim removed 0 bases at V and 5 bases at J, leaving 9 bases unmatched. The CDR3 runs 17 residues. CDR1 is LGHNA and CDR2 is YSLEER in the germline V gene.

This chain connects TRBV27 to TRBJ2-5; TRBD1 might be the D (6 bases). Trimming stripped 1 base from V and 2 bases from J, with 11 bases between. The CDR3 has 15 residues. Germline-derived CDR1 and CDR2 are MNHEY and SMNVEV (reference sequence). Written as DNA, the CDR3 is TGTGCCAGCAGTTTATGGCCAGGGGAACAAGAGACCCAGTACTTC. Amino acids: CASSLWPGEQETQYF.

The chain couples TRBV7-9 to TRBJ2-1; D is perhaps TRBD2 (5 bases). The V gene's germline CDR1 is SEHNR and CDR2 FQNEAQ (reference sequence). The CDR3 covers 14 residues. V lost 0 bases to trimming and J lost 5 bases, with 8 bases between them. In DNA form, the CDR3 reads TGTGCCAGCAGCTTAGCCCCCGGGGACAATGAGCAGTTCTTC. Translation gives CASSLAPGDNEQFF.

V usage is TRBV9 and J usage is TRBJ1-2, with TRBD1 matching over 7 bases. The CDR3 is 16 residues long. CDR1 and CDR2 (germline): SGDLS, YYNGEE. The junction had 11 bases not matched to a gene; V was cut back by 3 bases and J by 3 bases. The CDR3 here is CASSDTTGRLDYGYTF. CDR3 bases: TGTGCCAGCAGCGACACGACAGGGAGACTCGACTATGGCTACACCTTC.

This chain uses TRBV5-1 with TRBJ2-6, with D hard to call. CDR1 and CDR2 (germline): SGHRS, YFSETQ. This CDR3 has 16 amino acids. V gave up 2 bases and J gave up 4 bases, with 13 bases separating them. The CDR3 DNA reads TGCGCCAGCAGCTTATATTTGGGTGCGGGGGCCAACGTCCTGACTTTC. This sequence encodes CASSLYLGAGANVLTF.

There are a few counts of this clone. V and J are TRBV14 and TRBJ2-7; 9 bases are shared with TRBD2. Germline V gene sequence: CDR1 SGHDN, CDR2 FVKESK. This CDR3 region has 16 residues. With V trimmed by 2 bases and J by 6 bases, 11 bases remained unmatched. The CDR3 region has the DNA TGTGCCAGCAGCCAAAAGGGAGGCGGGAGGGCCAGCGAGCAGTACTTC. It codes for CASSQKGGGRASEQYF.

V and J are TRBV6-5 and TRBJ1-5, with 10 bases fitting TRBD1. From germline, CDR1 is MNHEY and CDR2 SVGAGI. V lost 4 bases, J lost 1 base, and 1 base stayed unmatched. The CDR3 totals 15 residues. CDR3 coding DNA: TGTGCCAGCAGTTTGACAGGGGGCAGCAATCAGCCCCAGCATTTT. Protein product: CASSLTGGSNQPQHF.

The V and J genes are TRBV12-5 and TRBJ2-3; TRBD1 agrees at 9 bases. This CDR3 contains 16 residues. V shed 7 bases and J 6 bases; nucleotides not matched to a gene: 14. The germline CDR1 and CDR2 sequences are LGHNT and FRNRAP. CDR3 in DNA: TGTGCTAGTGTTCCGGGACAGGGCCGAAATTCCGATACGCAGTATTTT. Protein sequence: CASVPGQGRNSDTQYF. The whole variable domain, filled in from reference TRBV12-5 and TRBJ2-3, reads DARVTQTPRHKVTEMGQEVTMRCQPILGHNTVFWYRQTMMQGLELLAYFRNRAPLDDSGMPKDRFSAEMPDATLATLKIQPSEPRDSAVYFCASVPGQGRNSDTQYFGPGTRLTVL.